One and the same sample provided the 29 T cell receptor beta chains below, sequenced in a study of T cell clonotyping in hematopoietic cell transplantation. The data were produced by immunoSEQ multiplex PCR, yet TCRdb's version contains in-frame clones alone and is incomplete. The sample lists around 14,000 clones; 85% to 90% were seen once. This material consisted of PBMCs, taken 100 days after allogeneic stem cell transplant. The receptors come from a male patient in his forties or fifties who had an allogeneic stem cell transplant from an unrelated donor, so T cells may come from the graft donor. Some clones in this sample may be carry-over from other donors' samples.

The genes are TRBV6-5 and TRBJ2-1; perhaps TRBD2 as D (6 bases). The CDR3 has 13 amino acids. Germline V CDR1 and CDR2: MNHEY, SVGAGI. Trimming removed 6 bases at V and 5 bases at J, with 11 bases between. CDR3 coding DNA: TGTGCCAGCAGGGCGGGACCACACAATGAGCAGTTCTTC. This encodes CASRAGPHNEQFF.

CDR3 protein: CASNEAGDEQFF. Written as DNA, the CDR3 is TGTGCCAGCAATGAAGCGGGAGATGAGCAGTTCTTC. The chain has TRBV28 and TRBJ2-1; TRBD2 matches at 8 bases. Germline assignment: CDR1 MDHEN and CDR2 SYDVKM. With 7 bases clipped from V and 8 bases from J, the junction kept 4 bases outside the gene matches. CDR3 size: 12 residues.

This chain links TRBV2 with TRBJ2-5; D is perhaps TRBD1 or TRBD2 (6 bases each). CDR3 size: 15 residues. Between the trimmed V and J ends, which lost 6 bases and 4 bases, there was a span of 18 bases. CDR1 and CDR2 from the germline V gene are SNHLY and FYNNEI. CDR3 sequence: CASSPIGGLGETQYF. CDR3 sequence (DNA): TGTGCCAGCAGCCCCATTGGGGGGCTAGGAGAGACCCAGTACTTC.

This chain connects TRBV5-1 to TRBJ1-1, with D possibly matching TRBD1 (6 bases). The V and J ends lost 2 bases and 0 bases respectively, with 8 bases between them. There are 14 residues in the CDR3. Germline CDR1 and CDR2: SGHRS and YFSETQ. In DNA, the CDR3 is TGCGCCAGCAGCTTATGGGGGCTGAACACTGAAGCTTTCTTT. Protein sequence: CASSLWGLNTEAFF.

This CDR3 reads CASRGVGESPLHF. CDR3 sequence (DNA): TGTGCCAGCAGGGGGGTAGGGGAGTCACCCCTCCACTTT. The chain combines TRBV2 with TRBJ1-6; tentative D call: TRBD1 (5 bases). Trimming removed 6 bases at V and 10 bases at J, with 13 bases between. The CDR3 is 13 amino acids. Germline V gives CDR1 SNHLY, CDR2 FYNNEI. Combining the CDR3 with reference TRBV2 and TRBJ1-6 gives the whole variable domain EPEVTQTPSHQVTQMGQEVILRCVPISNHLYFYWYRQILGQKVEFLVSFYNNEISEKSEIFDDQFSVERPDGSNFTLKIRSTKLEDSAMYFCASRGVGESPLHFGNGTRLTVT.

This chain connects TRBV6-5 to TRBJ2-1; D gene ambiguous. This CDR3 has 14 residues. Germline V gene data show CDR1 as MNHEY and CDR2 as SVGAGI. The germline V and J ends were trimmed by 6 bases and 6 bases, with 15 bases remaining between them. Here the CDR3 reads CASRRFRTFNEQFF. CDR3 nucleotide sequence: TGTGCCAGCAGGCGGTTCAGAACCTTCAATGAGCAGTTCTTC.

The chain couples TRBV7-9 to TRBJ1-1; D not resolved. The CDR3 covers 13 residues. Deletions cut 3 bases from V and 1 base from J, with 6 bases between. Germline loops: CDR1 SEHNR, CDR2 FQNEAQ (reference sequence). DNA of the CDR3: TGTGCCAGCAGCTTTTCAGGGAACACTGAAGCTTTCTTT. It translates to CASSFSGNTEAFF.

A single count supports this clone. This chain joins TRBV6-5 and TRBJ1-1, with 7 bases matching TRBD1. Trimming at V came to 5 bases and at J to 6 bases, leaving 9 bases not matched to a gene. CDR3 length: 14 amino acids. Germline V gives CDR1 MNHEY, CDR2 SVGAGI. The CDR3 loop reads CASSTRTGGPEAFF. The CDR3 nucleotides are TGTGCCAGCAGTACCCGGACAGGAGGCCCTGAAGCTTTCTTT.

The chain employs TRBV29-1 and TRBJ2-3; 9 nucleotides align to TRBD2. Per germline, CDR1 SQVTM and CDR2 ANQGSEA. V shed 4 bases and J 2 bases; nucleotides not matched to a gene: 7. The CDR3 has 15 residues. CDR3 nucleotide sequence: TGCAGCGTTGGAGCTAGCGGGGCACCCACAGATACGCAGTATTTT. Encoded protein: CSVGASGAPTDTQYF.

DNA for the CDR3: TGTGCCAGTAGGCCCCCCGGACTAGCGGTTTCCAATGAGCAGTTCTTC. The encoded protein is CASRPPGLAVSNEQFF. The rearrangement links TRBV19 to TRBJ2-1; 10 positions match TRBD2. V gave up 6 bases and J gave up 6 bases; unmatched junction bases: 11. The germline V gene has CDR1 LNHDA and CDR2 SQIVND (reference sequence). This CDR3 has 16 amino acids.

The chain uses TRBV11-2 and TRBJ2-4; 7 positions match TRBD2. The J segment lost 5 bases and the V segment lost 1 base, leaving 11 bases of the junction unmatched. Germline values: CDR1 SGHAT, CDR2 FQNNGV. There are 17 residues in the CDR3. The CDR3, as DNA: TGTGCCAGCAGCTTAGTGGGTGTAGGGAGGGGCCAAAACATTCAGTACTTC. This codes for CASSLVGVGRGQNIQYF.

The chain is built from TRBV28 and TRBJ1-5; D gene ambiguous. With 7 bases removed from V and 3 bases from J, the gap between germline ends came to 7 bases. The CDR3 runs to 12 residues. Germline values: CDR1 MDHEN, CDR2 SYDVKM. The CDR3 spells CASKDNNQPQHF. CDR3 in DNA: TGTGCCAGCAAAGACAACAATCAGCCCCAGCATTTT.

The CDR3: CASSSEARGRLSPLHF. CDR3 DNA sequence: TGTGCCAGTAGTAGCGAGGCCCGGGGGAGATTGTCACCCCTCCACTTT. This rearrangement joins TRBV19 to TRBJ1-6, with D possibly TRBD1 on 5 matching bases. V shed 4 bases and J shed 10 bases, with 20 bases lying between them. There are 16 residues in the CDR3. In germline, CDR1 is LNHDA, CDR2 SQIVND (reference sequence).

The chain joins TRBV5-4 to TRBJ2-7, with D perhaps matching TRBD1 (5 bases). This CDR3 has 14 amino acids. V was shortened by 4 bases and J by 2 bases, with 13 bases between the two germline ends. Germline assignment: CDR1 SGHNT and CDR2 YYREEE (reference sequence). The CDR3, as DNA: TGTGCCAGCAGCGGCGCAGGGTTCCCCTACGAGCAGTACTTC. It translates to CASSGAGFPYEQYF. The variable domain in full, with the rest retrieved from reference TRBV5-4 and TRBJ2-7, is ETGVTQSPTHLIKTRGQQVTLRCSSQSGHNTVSWYQQALGQGPQFIFQYYREEENGRGNFPPRFSGLQFPNYSSELNVNALELDDSALYLCASSGAGFPYEQYFGPGTRLTVT.

V and J are TRBV9 and TRBJ2-3; no reliable D call. The CDR3 is 15 amino acids. Per germline, CDR1 SGDLS and CDR2 YYNGEE. V shed 0 bases and J shed 4 bases, with 12 bases lying between them. The CDR3 DNA follows: TGTGCCAGCAGCGTAGGAAGTCGCGCGGCAGATACGCAGTATTTT. As protein: CASSVGSRAADTQYF.

This chain joins TRBV28 and TRBJ2-4; D uncertain. The germline CDR1 and CDR2 sequences are MDHEN and SYDVKM. The V and J ends lost 8 bases and 6 bases respectively, with 11 bases between them. The CDR3 consists of 12 residues. CDR3 region: CASSPLLNIQYF. CDR3 DNA: TGTGCCAGCTCCCCTCTTTTAAACATTCAGTACTTC. Full variable domain (rest looked up from reference TRBV28 and TRBJ2-4): DVKVTQSSRYLVKRTGEKVFLECVQDMDHENMFWYRQDPGLGLRLIYFSYDVKMKEKGDIPEGYSVSREKKERFSLILESASTNQTSMYLCASSPLLNIQYFGAGTRLSVL.

The chain couples TRBV9 to TRBJ2-3; tentatively, D is TRBD1 or TRBD2 (6 bases each). Trimming took off 4 bases at V and 5 bases at J, with 17 bases between the two ends. This CDR3 is built from 15 residues. Germline V lookup: CDR1 SGDLS, CDR2 YYNGEE. DNA for the CDR3: TGTGCCAGCAGCCCCTCGGGCGGAGGGGGAGATACGCAGTATTTT. Translated, it gives CASSPSGGGGDTQYF.

This chain links TRBV16 with TRBJ2-7; perhaps D is TRBD1 or TRBD2 (5 bases each). CDR1 KGHSY and CDR2 FQNENV come from the germline V gene. There are 15 residues in the CDR3. Trimming took off 5 bases at V and 6 bases at J, with 20 bases between the two ends. CDR3 in amino acids: CASSDGTLLLVEQYF. The DNA for the CDR3 is TGTGCCAGCAGCGATGGGACCCTCTTGTTGGTCGAGCAGTACTTC.

This clone came up once. The CDR3 DNA reads as TGTGCCAGCAGCTTAGGTTTCCGGGATACGCAGTATTTT. Residues: CASSLGFRDTQYF. The rearrangement uses TRBV11-2 and TRBJ2-3; D is uncertain. Trimming removed 1 base from V and 6 bases from J, with 8 bases in between. Germline CDR1 reads SGHAT; CDR2 reads FQNNGV. The CDR3 is 13 amino acids.

The chain employs TRBV28 and TRBJ2-5; 8 bases line up with TRBD1. The V and J ends lost 5 bases and 1 base, in that order; junction bases with no gene match: 6. The germline gives CDR1 MDHEN, CDR2 SYDVKM. The CDR3 contains 15 residues. CDR3 bases: TGTGCCAGCAGTCGAGGGACAGGTACCCAAGAGACCCAGTACTTC. The encoded protein is CASSRGTGTQETQYF.

Only one count was recorded for this clone. The chain is built from TRBV9 and TRBJ2-1; no firm D call. The CDR3 spans 13 residues. V was shortened by 1 base and J by 5 bases, with 7 bases between the two germline ends. In germline, CDR1 is SGDLS, CDR2 YYNGEE. The chain's CDR3 is CASSVSANNEQFF. In nucleotides, the CDR3 is TGTGCCAGCAGCGTATCGGCAAACAATGAGCAGTTCTTC.

The rearrangement links TRBV30 to TRBJ2-7; no reliable D call. The CDR3 is 14 amino acids. V lost 1 base to trimming and J lost 0 bases, with 10 bases between them. Germline loops: CDR1 GTSNPN, CDR2 SVGIG (reference sequence). CDR3 residues: CAWSGLAASYEQYF. The CDR3 nucleotides are TGTGCCTGGAGTGGGCTGGCCGCCTCCTACGAGCAGTACTTC.

V gene TRBV5-1 combines with J gene TRBJ1-2; the D is unclear. Germline CDR1 is SGHRS and CDR2 is YFSETQ. The length of the CDR3 is 14 residues. V was trimmed by 0 bases and J by 2 bases, leaving 8 bases between them. This chain's CDR3 is CASSLAQANYGYTF. In DNA form, the CDR3 reads TGCGCCAGCAGCTTGGCCCAGGCAAACTATGGCTACACCTTC.

The V and J genes are TRBV6-5 and TRBJ2-7; 9 positions agree with TRBD1. Germline values: CDR1 MNHEY, CDR2 SVGAGI. V lost 4 bases and J lost 2; bases outside the gene matches: 9. The length of the CDR3 is 16 residues. CDR3 nucleotide sequence: TGTGCCAGCAGTTTCCTGACCGGGACAGGGCCCTACGAGCAGTACTTC. Translation gives CASSFLTGTGPYEQYF.

J is TRBJ1-4 and V is TRBV5-6; D is unclear. This CDR3 is 15 amino acids long. V lost 4 bases, J lost 0 bases, and 10 bases lay in between. The germline V gene has CDR1 SGHDT and CDR2 YYEEEE. The CDR3 DNA reads TGTGCCAGCAGCCCCGCTTCTGCAACTAATGAAAAACTGTTTTTT. Translation gives CASSPASATNEKLFF.

The chain couples TRBV19 to TRBJ1-1; TRBD1 matches at 9 bases. Germline CDR1 is LNHDA and CDR2 is SQIVND (reference sequence). The CDR3 totals 15 residues. The V and J ends lost 4 bases and 4 bases, in that order; junction bases with no gene match: 7. The CDR3 is CASSKGTGMGTEAFF. CDR3 bases: TGTGCCAGTAGTAAGGGGACAGGGATGGGCACTGAAGCTTTCTTT.

This chain joins TRBV6-6 and TRBJ2-7; maybe TRBD1 (5 bases). The CDR3 consists of 15 residues. The V and J ends lost 1 base and 5 bases respectively, with 15 bases between them. From germline, CDR1 is MNHNY and CDR2 SVGAGI (reference sequence). Here the CDR3 reads CASSYLRQKGHEQYF. CDR3 DNA sequence: TGTGCCAGCAGTTACTTGCGGCAAAAGGGGCACGAGCAGTACTTC.

The gene calls are TRBV7-3 and TRBJ2-1; 12 bases are a match to TRBD2. Germline CDR1 SGHTA, CDR2 FQGTGA. The trim removed 3 bases at V and 8 bases at J, leaving 5 bases unmatched. This CDR3 comprises 15 residues. The CDR3 here is CASSFLAGGLYEQFF. DNA for the CDR3: TGTGCCAGCAGCTTCCTAGCGGGAGGGCTTTATGAGCAGTTCTTC. Supplemented by reference TRBV7-3 and TRBJ2-1, the full variable domain reads GAGVSQTPSNKVTEKGKYVELRCDPISGHTALYWYRQSLGQGPEFLIYFQGTGAADDSGLPNDRFFAVRPEGSVSTLKIQRTERGDSAVYLCASSFLAGGLYEQFFGPGTRLTVL.

The genes are TRBV28 and TRBJ1-1; D ambiguous. V was cut by 2 bases and J by 0 bases, with 7 bases left in between. Per germline, CDR1 MDHEN and CDR2 SYDVKM. CDR3 length: 14 residues. The CDR3 loop is CASSLDPMNTEAFF. The CDR3 DNA reads TGTGCCAGCAGTTTAGACCCAATGAACACTGAAGCTTTCTTT.